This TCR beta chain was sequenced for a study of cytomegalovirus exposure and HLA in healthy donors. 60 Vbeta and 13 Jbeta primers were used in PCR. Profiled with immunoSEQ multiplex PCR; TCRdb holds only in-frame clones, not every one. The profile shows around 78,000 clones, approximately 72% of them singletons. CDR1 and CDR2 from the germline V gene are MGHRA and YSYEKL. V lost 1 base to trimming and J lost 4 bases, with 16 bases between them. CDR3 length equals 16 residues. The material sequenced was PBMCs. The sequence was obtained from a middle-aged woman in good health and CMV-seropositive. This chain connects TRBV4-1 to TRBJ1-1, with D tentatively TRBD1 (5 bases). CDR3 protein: CASSQGSLGQATEAFF. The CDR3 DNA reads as TGCGCCAGCAGCCAAGGGTCGTTGGGGCAGGCCACTGAAGCTTTCTTT.